The 15 T cell receptor beta chains below come from one sample, sequenced in a study of CD8 T cells in Susac syndrome. cDNA came from approximately 0.5 to 1 ug RNA primed by random hexamers. TCRdb reanalysed the immunoSEQ multiplex PCR reads using MiXCR and keeps one entry per CDR3 protein. The profile covers about 83,000 distinct CDR3 sequences, with about 95% appearing a single time and around 0.43% taken by the ten largest. Sequenced: CD8+ T cells from PBMCs. These receptors were taken from a human donor with Susac syndrome.

The CDR3 region is CSARETSDEAFF. CDR3 coding DNA: TGCAGTGCTAGAGAAACGTCAGATGAAGCTTTCTTT. The V and J genes are TRBV20-1 and TRBJ1-1, with D unresolved. V was cut by 0 bases and J by 7 bases, with 9 bases left in between. The CDR3 sequence is 12 residues long. Germline V gives CDR1 DFQATT, CDR2 SNEGSKA (reference sequence).

The V and J genes are TRBV20-1 and TRBJ2-7; 8 nucleotides match TRBD2. The CDR3 covers 13 residues. The V gene's germline CDR1 is DFQATT and CDR2 SNEGSKA (reference sequence). For the CDR3, the DNA is TGCAGCCTTAGCGGGGACTTGTTCTACGAGCAGTACTTC. It translates to CSLSGDLFYEQYF.

The J gene is TRBJ1-3, the V gene TRBV29-1, with D unclear. CDR3 length equals 12 residues. V lost 7 bases, J lost 4 bases, and 11 bases lay in between. Germline V gene lookup returns CDR1 SQVTM and CDR2 ANQGSEA. The CDR3, as DNA: TGCAGCGCACAAGGATCGGGAAACACCATATATTTT. Translated: CSAQGSGNTIYF.

This rearrangement joins TRBV29-1 to TRBJ1-2; the match to TRBD1 covers 9 bases. V shed 0 bases and J 0 bases; nucleotides not matched to a gene: 11. This CDR3 spans 18 amino acids. Germline assignment: CDR1 SQVTM and CDR2 ANQGSEA. CDR3 bases: TGCAGCGTTGAAGAGTTCCGGGACAGGGATGAGTCTAACTATGGCTACACCTTC. It is translated as CSVEEFRDRDESNYGYTF.

The chain combines TRBV30 with TRBJ2-4; 7 bases are shared with TRBD2. CDR1 and CDR2 from the germline V gene are GTSNPN and SVGIG (reference sequence). CDR3 length: 13 amino acids. The V and J ends lost 7 bases and 2 bases, in that order; junction bases with no gene match: 5. CDR3: CAYSGESKNIQYF. The CDR3 DNA sequence: TGTGCCTACAGCGGGGAGTCCAAAAACATTCAGTACTTC.

This chain joins TRBV5-8 and TRBJ2-1; a weak D match, TRBD2 (5 bases). Germline-derived CDR1 and CDR2 are SGHTS and YDEGEE. The CDR3 covers 12 residues. The ends were cut back, 6 bases at V and 3 bases at J, with 7 bases in the middle. The DNA of the CDR3 is TGTGCCAGCACCGGGGTCTACAATGAGCAGTTCTTC. Protein: CASTGVYNEQFF. The variable domain in full, with the rest retrieved from reference TRBV5-8 and TRBJ2-1, is EAGVTQSPTHLIKTRGQQATLRCSPISGHTSVYWYQQALGLGLQFLLWYDEGEERNRGNFPPRFSGRQFPNYSSELNVNALELEDSALYLCASTGVYNEQFFGPGTRLTVL.

This chain uses TRBV29-1 with TRBJ2-7, with 8 bases lining up with TRBD1. This CDR3 is built from 13 residues. V lost 7 bases and J lost 0; bases outside the gene matches: 5. CDR1 is SQVTM, CDR2 ANQGSEA, per germline. CDR3 amino acids: CSAQDRDSYEQYF. DNA of the CDR3: TGCAGCGCCCAGGACAGGGACTCCTACGAGCAGTACTTC.

The genes are TRBV5-6 and TRBJ1-6; the D is unclear. Germline loops: CDR1 SGHDT, CDR2 YYEEEE. The CDR3 consists of 15 residues. Trimming removed 0 bases from V and 8 bases from J, with 12 bases in between. CDR3 nucleotides: TGTGCCAGCAGCTTGGTCCGCCCCGGTCATTCACCCCTCCACTTT. As protein: CASSLVRPGHSPLHF. Looking up the rest from reference TRBV5-6 and TRBJ1-6 gives the full variable domain: DAGVTQSPTHLIKTRGQQVTLRCSPKSGHDTVSWYQQALGQGPQFIFQYYEEEERQRGNFPDRFSGHQFPNYSSELNVNALLLGDSALYLCASSLVRPGHSPLHFGNGTRLTVT.

The CDR3 loop is CASSLGGWDQPQHF. CDR3 nucleotides: TGTGCCAGCAGTTTAGGGGGCTGGGATCAGCCCCAGCATTTT. This chain connects TRBV27 to TRBJ1-5; possibly TRBD1 for D (6 bases). The CDR3 totals 14 residues. V lost 2 bases and J 5 bases, leaving 10 bases between the germline ends. Germline V gives CDR1 MNHEY, CDR2 SMNVEV (reference sequence).

The chain links TRBV20-1 to TRBJ1-1; D not resolved. CDR3 length: 11 amino acids. The germline CDR1 and CDR2 sequences are DFQATT and SNEGSKA (reference sequence). CDR3 sequence (DNA): TGCAGCACCCAGTGGAACACTGAAGCTTTCTTT. This gives the protein CSTQWNTEAFF.

J is TRBJ1-2 and V is TRBV29-1; 9 bases are shared with TRBD1. Looked up from germline, CDR1 is SQVTM and CDR2 is ANQGSEA. The J segment lost 3 bases and the V segment lost 5 bases, leaving 4 bases of the junction unmatched. The CDR3 is 13 residues long. The CDR3 loop is CSVQGQGDYGYTF. CDR3 nucleotide sequence: TGCAGCGTTCAGGGACAGGGAGACTATGGCTACACCTTC.

The gene calls are TRBV19 and TRBJ1-1, with unresolved D. The germline V gene has CDR1 LNHDA and CDR2 SQIVND (reference sequence). V lost 3 bases and J lost 0, with 5 bases in between. The CDR3 consists of 13 residues. CDR3 nucleotide sequence: TGTGCCAGTAGTATGGCTCTGAACACTGAAGCTTTCTTT. Encoded protein: CASSMALNTEAFF.

The genes are TRBV20-1 and TRBJ2-4; D not resolved. CDR1 and CDR2 (germline): DFQATT, SNEGSKA (reference sequence). Trimming pared 3 bases from V and 7 bases from J, leaving 13 bases between. This CDR3 is built from 13 residues. For the CDR3, the DNA is TGCAGTGCTAGTCACGAAATCGGGAACATTCAGTACTTC. The encoded protein is CSASHEIGNIQYF.

CDR3 loop: CSVDDKGLSTDTQYF. CDR3 sequence (DNA): TGCAGCGTTGACGATAAGGGCCTTAGCACAGATACGCAGTATTTT. This chain connects TRBV29-1 to TRBJ2-3; D is ambiguous. Per the germline V gene, CDR1 is SQVTM and CDR2 is ANQGSEA. V was cut by 3 bases and J by 0 bases, with 13 bases left in between. The CDR3 consists of 15 residues.

This sequence joins TRBV6-2 or TRBV6-3 and TRBJ2-1; D remains unclear. The CDR3 has 12 amino acids. Trimming removed 2 bases from V and 7 bases from J, with 6 bases in between. Germline V gene lookup returns CDR1 MNHEY and CDR2 SVGEGT. The chain's CDR3 is CASSYEWNEQFF. The CDR3 DNA sequence: TGTGCCAGCAGTTACGAATGGAATGAGCAGTTCTTC.